This T cell receptor beta chain comes out of a study of STAT5B mutations in CD4+ large granular lymphocyte leukemia. Study-level results: Compared with healthy controls (2/35), patient top clones favored TRBV06 (8/27). Main leukemic clonotypes were patient-specific, but 20% to 25% appeared at low frequency elsewhere.

Worth noting for this clone: Its antigen is currently unknown.

The V gene end was trimmed by 0 bases and the J gene end by 5 bases; junction bases not matched to a gene: 8. The length of the CDR3 is 16 residues. Germline lookup yields CDR1 SGHRS and CDR2 YFSETQ. Per the study methods: A clonotype over 5% of the repertoire counted as a possible leukemic clone, about 60 overall. Libraries were prepared by immunoSEQ multiplex PCR; TCRdb keeps only in-frame clonotypes and omits some of them. From that table come the V and J calls and clone size; the DNA was used to work out D and trimming. This sample has approximately 4,500 clones, with roughly 80% found just once.

Sequencing used PBMCs. This sequence joins TRBV5-1 and TRBJ2-7, with TRBD1 matching 10 bases. The sequence was collected from a man in his 70s with CD4+ T-cell large granular lymphocyte leukemia. The CDR3 sequence: CASSLGQGAGDDEQYF. CDR3 DNA sequence: TGCGCCAGCAGCTTGGGACAGGGGGCCGGTGACGACGAGCAGTACTTC.